This TCR beta chain was identified during a study of human T cells and chemical hapten exposure (dated by TCRdb to 2020 to 2023). Concerning the study at large: For sensitization, 2% DPC in acetone was applied to a 2 cm by 2 cm area of upper inner arm skin. Blood for TCR sequencing was provided by twenty-nine alopecia patients at one to four time points (pre-sensitization, 2, 6 and 24 weeks). Patch testing was done on the upper back using Finn chambers containing 0.01% DPC, and results were scored after 6 days according to International Contact Dermatitis Research Group standards. Throughout the study period of 20 to 30 weeks, patients also received therapeutic DPC doses to the scalp every week. Patient blood was sampled pre-sensitization (week 0) and at 2, 6 and about 24 weeks after DPC sensitization. This study followed changes in the peripheral blood TCR repertoire in vivo during primary and secondary sensitization of alopecia patients to the hapten diphenylcyclopropenone (DPC). Libraries were pooled for sequencing, and per-sample TCR yields varied mainly because of small differences in library volumes within the pool. The mostly female patient cohort included alopecia areata with under or over 50% scalp involvement, alopecia totalis and alopecia universalis.

The CDR3 sequence holds 19 residues, the cysteine and phenylalanine included. Of all the DNA, just the CDR3 is kept, 57 bases in frame from base 1. V lost 7 bases and J lost 4 bases; the stretch between them is 29 bases long. Looking up the germline V gene (reference sequence) yields CDR1 MNHNY and CDR2 SVGAGI. About this clonotype: Which antigen it targets is not known. No much larger clone is present one base from it, and per-base qualities are unavailable.

The library was produced with RACE. The sequencing machine was a NextSeq 500. During library preparation, unique molecular identifiers were attached to individual cDNA molecules so that TCRs could be counted in a quantitative, reproducible way. For every blood RNA sample, sequencing covered both the TCR alpha and TCR beta chains. The paper's processing steps were these. The median number of TCRs per sample was roughly 100,000, ranging from 23,224 to 690,600. V, J and CDR3 annotation of the TCR reads was carried out using the Decombinator software suite. Every sample was subsampled to the same number of TCRs (28,000) for the PS versus PT1 abundance plots. TCRs were defined as expanded if absent before sensitization and observed at least eight times at the 2-week time point. TCRdb itself trimmed the public reads at Q25 with fastp, ran MiXCR and retained productive beta chains. Identical CDR3 proteins give one entry, which carries the most common genes and DNA. What appears here as the V and J calls and clone size reflects TCRdb's work, not the paper's. The sample yields more than 80,000 distinct CDR3 sequences; less than 15% were counted once. 1.6% of the sample is held by the ten biggest clonotypes.

What the study reported, not specific to this receptor: The number of TCRs above 1 in 1000 frequency did not change with DPC sensitization; there was no evidence of global repertoire structure alterations. Because every patient had alopecia, a presumed autoimmune disease, the patients' immune response might differ from that of healthy individuals. Patch test score was positively correlated with the number of PT1 expanded TCRs, with significance at thresholds 8, 16 and 32 but not at 4. Significantly more large CDR3 similarity clusters were formed by expanded TCRs than by pre-sensitization or healthy control sets, consistent with antigen-driven responses. After repeated subsampling, changes were observed in the strength of the expansion versus patch-test correlation and in the threshold at which the correlation became significant.

What this sample's time point label stands for: pre-sensitization, week 0. In light of the paper, this sample's treatment or condition label describes: therapeutic diphenylcyclopropenone sensitization with weekly scalp DPC. At each patch-test visit, blood was drawn before the patch test was applied. Patients were considered eligible if aged 18 to 70, diagnosed with alopecia and deemed suitable for DPC therapy, and patients were excluded if pregnant. Total RNA was extracted from unfractionated whole blood that had been collected in Tempus Blood RNA tubes. The clonotype was recovered from a woman between 45 and 65 years old with alopecia areata. Some clones in this sample may be carry-over from other donors' samples. Sequencing used whole blood, obtained in connection with sensitization to the hapten diphenylcyclopropenone (DPC). The rearrangement combines TRBV6-6 with TRBJ1-3, with the D segment identity uncertain. The CDR3 region has the sequence CASNLWGVDKASPGNTIYF. The DNA reads TGTGCCAGCAACCTATGGGGAGTGGATAAAGCTTCACCGGGAAACACCATATATTTT.